A single sample is the source of the 27 T cell receptor beta chains below, sequenced in a study of T cell responses to AZD1222 COVID-19 vaccine. The protocol was immunoSEQ multiplex PCR, while the TCRdb copy is restricted to in-frame clones and leaves out a portion. The sample includes 85,000 to 130,000 clones, approximately 89% of them seen just once. The sequencing here drew on peripheral blood, taken 28 days after the second dose of the MenACWY control vaccine. These receptors originate from an adult who received the MenACWY meningococcal vaccine as a control.

The chain recombines TRBV7-2 with TRBJ2-1; possibly TRBD1 for D (6 bases). The CDR3 runs to 17 residues. The germline V gene has CDR1 SGHTA and CDR2 FQGNSA. V lost 1 base and J 0 bases, leaving 13 bases between the germline ends. CDR3: CASSLGGRRSSYNEQFF. For the CDR3, the DNA is TGTGCCAGCAGCTTAGGGGGGCGTCGGAGCTCCTACAATGAGCAGTTCTTC.

Regarding this clone: Since a far larger clone is one base different, this is likely a read error. The chain combines TRBV6-5 with TRBJ1-4; D remains unclear. The germline V gene has CDR1 MNHEY and CDR2 SVGAGI. V was shortened by 2 bases and J by 5 bases, with 3 bases between the two germline ends. The CDR3 sequence is 12 residues long. The CDR3 is CASSYLNEKLFF. The CDR3 DNA sequence: TGTGCCAGCAGTTACCTAAATGAAAAACTGTTTTTT.

This clone was counted once. The V call is TRBV29-1, the J call TRBJ1-2, with D uncertain. The CDR3 is 12 amino acids. The germline V and J ends were trimmed by 3 bases and 7 bases, with 12 bases remaining between them. Germline V gene sequence: CDR1 SQVTM, CDR2 ANQGSEA. The CDR3 nucleotides read TGCAGCGTTGAGAATTGGGAGGGTGGCTACACCTTC. Translation: CSVENWEGGYTF.

V is TRBV27 and J is TRBJ2-7; D possibly corresponds to TRBD1 (5 bases). The CDR3 is 13 residues long. Germline V lookup: CDR1 MNHEY, CDR2 SMNVEV (reference sequence). V shed 8 bases and J shed 2 bases, with 13 bases lying between them. CDR3 loop: CASGAGQAYEQYF. The CDR3 DNA reads TGTGCCAGCGGCGCAGGACAAGCCTACGAGCAGTACTTC.

Relative to its sample, this clone is medium-sized. The rearrangement links TRBV21-1 to TRBJ1-5. TRBV21-1 is a pseudogene. The CDR3 length is 14 residues. This CDR3 is CASIPANSNQPQHF. CDR3 sequence (DNA): TGTGCCAGCATTCCAGCTAATAGCAATCAGCCCCAGCATTTT.

The chain couples TRBV25-1 to TRBJ1-2, with D perhaps TRBD1 (5 bases). Germline CDR1 MGHDK, CDR2 SYGVNS. This CDR3 spans 17 amino acids. Trimming removed 1 base at V and 4 bases at J, with 19 bases between. DNA of the CDR3: TGTGCCAGCAGTGAATCCACGGGGCAGGGTTTTCCCTATGGCTACACCTTC. This sequence encodes CASSESTGQGFPYGYTF.

This clone was picked up one time. The chain couples TRBV5-1 to TRBJ2-5; D might be TRBD2 (6 bases). V was cut by 0 bases and J by 5 bases, with 17 bases left in between. This CDR3 comprises 16 residues. The germline V gene encodes CDR1 SGHRS and CDR2 YFSETQ. The CDR3 loop reads CASSLEEGLNGETQYF. In nucleotides, the CDR3 is TGCGCCAGCAGCTTGGAGGAGGGACTCAACGGCGAGACCCAGTACTTC.

This rearrangement joins TRBV10-2 to TRBJ2-1; D perhaps matches TRBD1 (5 bases). The ends were cut back, 8 bases at V and 1 base at J, with 15 bases in the middle. This CDR3 has 15 amino acids. In germline, CDR1 is WSHSY, CDR2 SAAADI. The CDR3 nucleotides are TGCGCCAGCGCCCCACAGGCCAGATCCTACAATGAGCAGTTCTTC. It is translated as CASAPQARSYNEQFF.

This sequence joins TRBV4-2 and TRBJ1-2; D uncertain. Germline V gene lookup returns CDR1 LGHNA and CDR2 YNFKEQ. CDR3 size: 15 residues. The V end lost 0 bases, the J end lost 6 bases, and 14 bases lay between the germline ends. Here the CDR3 reads CASSQEPGVGNGYTF. In nucleotides, the CDR3 is TGTGCCAGCAGCCAAGAACCGGGTGTGGGGAATGGCTACACCTTC.

The chain employs TRBV5-1 and TRBJ2-1, with 9 bases identical to TRBD1. The CDR3 is 15 residues long. The germline V gene has CDR1 SGHRS and CDR2 YFSETQ. Trimming removed 4 bases from V and 5 bases from J; junction bases left unmatched: 7. As DNA, the CDR3 is TGCGCCAGCAGCCCGACAGGGGGGGCCCACAATGAGCAGTTCTTC. Protein product: CASSPTGGAHNEQFF.

This chain's CDR3 is CASSEQDLQPQHF. The CDR3 region has the DNA TGTGCCAGCAGTGAACAGGATCTTCAGCCCCAGCATTTT. The chain recombines TRBV2 with TRBJ1-5; no firm D call. V was cut by 2 bases and J by 6 bases, with 8 bases left in between. This CDR3 is 13 amino acids long. Germline V gene data show CDR1 as SNHLY and CDR2 as FYNNEI.

V is TRBV24-1 and J is TRBJ1-1; TRBD1 might be the D (5 bases). The length of the CDR3 is 13 residues. The ends were cut back, 2 bases at V and 14 bases at J, with 17 bases in the middle. Germline V gives CDR1 KGHDR, CDR2 SFDVKD. The CDR3 bases are TGTGCCACCAGTGATTCTGGGACGGACGACGTATTCTTT. Protein product: CATSDSGTDDVFF.

The chain joins TRBV2 to TRBJ1-4; tentative D call: TRBD1 (5 bases). Germline V gene data show CDR1 as SNHLY and CDR2 as FYNNEI. Deletions cut 8 bases from V and 5 bases from J, with 15 bases between. CDR3 length equals 14 residues. The CDR3 sequence: CASAAGWGNEKLFF. The CDR3 DNA is TGTGCCAGCGCGGCAGGGTGGGGGAATGAAAAACTGTTTTTT.

The rearrangement uses TRBV18 and TRBJ1-2; D gene ambiguous. The ends were cut back, 3 bases at V and 4 bases at J, with 15 bases in the middle. The CDR3 has 15 amino acids. Looked up from germline, CDR1 is KGHSH and CDR2 is LQKENI. As DNA, the CDR3 is TGTGCCAGCTCACCCCGGGGAGGCGCCGCCTATGGCTACACCTTC. Amino acids: CASSPRGGAAYGYTF.

This clone was observed a handful of times. The chain employs TRBV6-5 and TRBJ1-1; 9 bases line up with TRBD1. CDR1 is MNHEY, CDR2 SVGAGI, per germline. The trim removed 5 bases at V and 10 bases at J, leaving 11 bases unmatched. This CDR3 region has 14 residues. This CDR3 is CASSLRTGVGGAFF. CDR3 DNA: TGTGCCAGCAGTCTCAGGACAGGGGTCGGTGGAGCTTTCTTT.

The rearrangement uses TRBV28 and TRBJ1-1; TRBD1 might be the D (5 bases). The germline V and J ends were trimmed by 7 bases and 0 bases, with 15 bases remaining between them. This CDR3 comprises 15 residues. Germline V gene sequence: CDR1 MDHEN, CDR2 SYDVKM. CDR3 DNA sequence: TGTGCCAGCAATACGGACAACTTATTGAACACTGAAGCTTTCTTT. It codes for CASNTDNLLNTEAFF.

The gene calls are TRBV2 and TRBJ1-1; D not resolved. CDR3 size: 13 residues. Trimming pared 4 bases from V and 1 base from J, leaving 7 bases between. Looked up from germline, CDR1 is SNHLY and CDR2 is FYNNEI. CDR3 sequence (DNA): TGTGCCAGCAGTGTTGTTGAGAACACTGAAGCTTTCTTT. It translates to CASSVVENTEAFF.

The chain employs TRBV5-6 and TRBJ1-6; possible D gene TRBD1, 6 bases. The CDR3 loop spans 13 amino acids. Per germline, CDR1 SGHDT and CDR2 YYEEEE. Trimming removed 4 bases from V and 9 bases from J, with 11 bases in between. CDR3 in amino acids: CASSRGYGSPLHF. Written as DNA, the CDR3 is TGTGCCAGCAGCAGGGGGTACGGTTCACCCCTCCACTTT.

V and J are TRBV6-2 or TRBV6-3 and TRBJ1-1; 8 bases match TRBD1. The CDR3 has 17 amino acids. CDR1 is MNHEY, CDR2 SVGEGT, per germline. With 2 bases clipped from V and 2 bases from J, the junction kept 10 bases outside the gene matches. The CDR3 bases are TGTGCCAGCAGTTACGGACAGGGAGATATTCCTAACACTGAAGCTTTCTTT. Its protein is CASSYGQGDIPNTEAFF.

The DNA of the CDR3 is TGTGCCAGCAGCCTAACTGTCACAGGGGGCGGCTATGGCTACACCTTC. Encoded protein: CASSLTVTGGGYGYTF. This chain links TRBV7-9 with TRBJ1-2; TRBD1 matches at 9 bases. Germline V gene data show CDR1 as SEHNR and CDR2 as FQNEAQ (reference sequence). This CDR3 is 16 amino acids long. Losses at the gene ends were 5 bases for V and 4 bases for J; bases not matched to a gene: 11.

The chain combines TRBV27 with TRBJ2-7, with a weak D call TRBD2 (5 bases). Germline V gives CDR1 MNHEY, CDR2 SMNVEV (reference sequence). The germline V and J ends were trimmed by 2 bases and 2 bases, with 7 bases remaining between them. The CDR3 runs 13 residues. The CDR3 loop reads CASSLAGTYEQYF. CDR3 sequence (DNA): TGTGCCAGCAGTTTAGCGGGCACCTACGAGCAGTACTTC.

The V gene is TRBV24-1, the J gene TRBJ1-1; D call uncertain. The CDR3 has 14 residues. The germline V gene has CDR1 KGHDR and CDR2 SFDVKD. CDR3 sequence (DNA): TGTGTCATCTGGAGGCGGCTAAGTGACACTGAAGCTTTCTTT. Residues: CVIWRRLSDTEAFF.

The rearrangement joins TRBV2 to TRBJ2-3, with D possibly TRBD1 on 6 matching bases. The CDR3 has 14 residues. Per germline, CDR1 SNHLY and CDR2 FYNNEI. Trimming removed 9 bases from V and 0 bases from J, with 13 bases in between. CDR3 sequence: CARQQGSSTDTQYF. The DNA of the CDR3 is TGTGCCAGACAACAGGGATCTAGCACAGATACGCAGTATTTT.

V usage is TRBV5-6 and J usage is TRBJ2-7, with D hard to call. The V end was cut by 6 bases, the J end by 5 bases, with 18 bases between. Per the germline V gene, CDR1 is SGHDT and CDR2 is YYEEEE. The CDR3 runs to 14 residues. DNA of the CDR3: TGTGCCAGCACCCGAATGGGCTCTTCTAACGAGCAGTACTTC. Protein product: CASTRMGSSNEQYF.

The chain links TRBV3-1 (or the pseudogene TRBV3-2) to TRBJ2-1; D is perhaps TRBD1 (5 bases). V was shortened by 1 base and J by 7 bases, with 17 bases between the two germline ends. The germline gives CDR1 LGHDT, CDR2 YNNKEL (reference sequence). The CDR3 extends over 16 amino acids. The CDR3 nucleotides are TGTGCCAGCAGCCAAGTTGGGGCAGGTGTTAAGAATGAGCAGTTCTTC. It is translated as CASSQVGAGVKNEQFF.

V is TRBV24-1 and J is TRBJ2-1, with 8 bases matching TRBD2. The CDR3 extends over 16 amino acids. The ends lost 5 bases at V and 10 bases at J; junction bases unmatched: 15. The germline V gene has CDR1 KGHDR and CDR2 SFDVKD. Here the CDR3 reads CATSGKGRGGPLEQFF. In DNA form, the CDR3 reads TGTGCCACCAGTGGGAAGGGACGGGGGGGCCCTTTGGAGCAGTTCTTC.

This clone was seen just once. CDR3 nucleotides: TGCGCCAGCAGCCATTTGGTCGGGGGGGCCTACGAGCAGTACTTC. It codes for CASSHLVGGAYEQYF. The genes are TRBV4-3 and TRBJ2-7; 8 bases agree with TRBD2. The V segment lost 3 bases and the J segment 2 bases; nucleotides outside the gene matches: 6. This CDR3 spans 15 amino acids. Germline V CDR1 and CDR2: LGHNA, YSLEER.